The clone carrying this T cell receptor beta chain has just a few counts. The data stem from a study of regulatory T cells in long-lasting Graves disease. The V and J ends lost 3 bases and 7 bases respectively, with 16 bases between them. CDR3 length equals 14 residues. Germline V gene data show CDR1 as GTSNPN and CDR2 as SVGIG (reference sequence). Sequencing libraries for TCR beta were prepared with iRepertoire HTBI primers and Arm-PCR of CDR3 regions. MiXCR, applied by TCRdb to the multiplex PCR reads, yields one record per CDR3 protein. The sample has 400,000 to 500,000 distinct CDR3 sequences; around 15% are singletons. Described time point: newly diagnosed GD, antithyroid drugs for less than 3 months. After RNA was extracted from PBMCs, the TCR library was made from it. Guidelines of the American Thyroid Association were used to diagnose Graves' disease. Peripheral blood, at about 8.9 milliliters, went into EDTA tubes.

Another study also made use of these data, one on T cells in Graves' hyperthyroidism and ophthalmopathy.

Sequenced material: peripheral blood mononuclear cells (PBMCs), taken at new diagnosis, from a patient treated with antithyroid drugs. The chain combines TRBV30 with TRBJ1-5; D uncertain. The origin of this receptor is a woman aged 45 to 65 with Graves disease. The CDR3: CAWRGSSERQPQHF. The CDR3 coding sequence is TGTGCCTGGAGGGGATCTTCGGAACGGCAGCCCCAGCATTTT.